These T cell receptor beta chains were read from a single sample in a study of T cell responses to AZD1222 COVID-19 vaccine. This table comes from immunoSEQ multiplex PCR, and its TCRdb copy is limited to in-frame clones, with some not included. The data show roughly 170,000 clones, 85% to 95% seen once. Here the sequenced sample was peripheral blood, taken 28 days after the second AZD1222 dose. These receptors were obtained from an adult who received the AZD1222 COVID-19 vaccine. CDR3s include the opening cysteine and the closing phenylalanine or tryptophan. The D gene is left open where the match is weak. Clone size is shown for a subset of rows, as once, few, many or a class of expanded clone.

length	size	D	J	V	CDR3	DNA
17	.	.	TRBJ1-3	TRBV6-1	CASSEAQPSFSGNTIYF	TGTGCCAGCAGTGAAGCGCAACCGTCCTTCTCTGGAAACACCATATATTTT
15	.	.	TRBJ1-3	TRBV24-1	CATSDFWGTGNTIYF	TGTGCCACCAGTGATTTTTGGGGGACTGGAAACACCATATATTTT
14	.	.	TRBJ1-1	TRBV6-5	CASTERQTGPEAFF	TGTGCCAGCACCGAGAGACAGACGGGCCCTGAAGCTTTCTTT
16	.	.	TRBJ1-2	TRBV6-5	CASSYSFPDSPLSYTF	TGTGCCAGCAGTTACTCGTTCCCCGACAGCCCTCTAAGCTACACCTTC
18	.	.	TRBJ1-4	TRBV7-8	CASSAGWDGYATNEKLFF	TGTGCCAGCAGCGCCGGTTGGGACGGATATGCAACTAATGAAAAACTGTTTTTT
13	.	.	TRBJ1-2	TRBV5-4	CASSAGGDYGYTF	TGTGCCAGCAGCGCCGGCGGTGACTATGGCTACACCTTC
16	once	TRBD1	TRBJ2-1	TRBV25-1	CASSATQGVSYNEQFF	TGTGCCAGCAGTGCCACGCAGGGGGTTTCCTACAATGAGCAGTTCTTC
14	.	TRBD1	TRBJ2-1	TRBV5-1	CASGGQQSYNEQFF	TGCGCCAGCGGGGGACAGCAGTCCTACAATGAGCAGTTCTTC
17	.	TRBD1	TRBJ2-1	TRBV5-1	CASSLVRDRAIYNEQFF	TGCGCCAGCAGCTTGGTACGAGACAGGGCCATATACAATGAGCAGTTCTTC
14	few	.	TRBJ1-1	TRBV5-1	CASSLVFGNTEAFF	TGCGCCAGCAGCTTGGTTTTCGGGAACACTGAAGCTTTCTTT
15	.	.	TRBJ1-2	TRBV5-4	CASSPRAGEYNGYTF	TGTGCCAGCAGCCCCAGGGCTGGAGAATATAATGGCTACACCTTC
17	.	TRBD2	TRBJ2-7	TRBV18	CASSNRLAGEGSYEQYF	TGTGCCAGCTCAAATAGACTAGCGGGAGAGGGGTCCTACGAGCAGTACTTC
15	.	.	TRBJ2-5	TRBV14	CASSQQGLTLGTQYF	TGTGCCAGCAGCCAACAGGGACTGACTCTAGGGACCCAGTACTTC
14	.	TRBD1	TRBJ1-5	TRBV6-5	CASKGRGDNQPQHF	TGTGCCAGCAAAGGCAGGGGGGACAATCAGCCCCAGCATTTT
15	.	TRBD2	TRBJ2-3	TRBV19	CASSIGSGSRDTQYF	TGTGCCAGTAGTATAGGTAGCGGGAGTCGAGATACGCAGTATTTT
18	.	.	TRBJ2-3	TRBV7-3	CASSSQGSGLTSTDTQYF	TGTGCCAGCAGCTCACAAGGGAGTGGCCTTACAAGCACAGATACGCAGTATTTT
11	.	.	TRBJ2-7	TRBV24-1	CATSVGKEQYF	TGTGCCACCAGTGTGGGTAAGGAGCAGTACTTC
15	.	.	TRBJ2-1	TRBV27	CASSLGRGSYNEQFF	TGTGCCAGCAGCCTCGGCAGGGGCTCCTACAATGAGCAGTTCTTC
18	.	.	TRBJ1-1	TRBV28	CASSLPAPSLLMNTEAFF	TGTGCCAGCAGTCTACCCGCTCCTTCACTACTCATGAACACTGAAGCTTTCTTT
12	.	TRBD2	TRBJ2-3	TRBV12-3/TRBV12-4	CASSTTWGGEYF	TGTGCCAGCAGTACAACGTGGGGAGGGGAGTATTTT
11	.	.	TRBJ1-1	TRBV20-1	CSASGNTEAFF	TGCAGTGCTTCAGGGAACACTGAAGCTTTCTTT
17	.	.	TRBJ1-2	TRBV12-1	CASSYPPRLQWNYGYTF	TGTGCCAGCAGTTATCCCCCCCGTCTGCAGTGGAACTATGGCTACACCTTC
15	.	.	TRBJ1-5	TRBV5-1	CASSLAGGRGQPQHF	TGCGCCAGCAGCTTGGCCGGTGGAAGAGGTCAGCCCCAGCATTTT
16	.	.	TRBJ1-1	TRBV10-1	CASSDRVGRGDTEAFF	TGCGCCAGCAGTGACCGAGTTGGCAGGGGCGACACTGAAGCTTTCTTT
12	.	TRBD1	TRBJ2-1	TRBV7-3	CASSPGTGVSFF	TGTGCCAGCAGCCCCGGGACAGGGGTTTCGTTCTTC
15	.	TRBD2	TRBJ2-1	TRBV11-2	CASSLAAGGHNEQFF	TGTGCCAGCAGCTTAGCGGCGGGGGGCCACAATGAGCAGTTCTTC
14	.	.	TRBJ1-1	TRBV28	CASSRDFPDTEAFF	TGTGCCAGCAGCCGGGACTTTCCTGACACTGAAGCTTTCTTT
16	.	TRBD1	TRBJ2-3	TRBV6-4	CASSDSGTVHTDTQYF	TGTGCCAGCAGTGACTCCGGGACAGTCCACACAGATACGCAGTATTTT
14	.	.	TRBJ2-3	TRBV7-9	CASSLSMNADTQYF	TGTGCCAGCAGCTTATCCATGAATGCAGATACGCAGTATTTT
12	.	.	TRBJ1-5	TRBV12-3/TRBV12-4	CASSAPNQPQHF	TGTGCCAGCTCCGCCCCAAATCAGCCCCAGCATTTT
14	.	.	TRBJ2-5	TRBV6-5	CASSYSGGEKTQYF	TGTGCCAGCAGTTACTCGGGGGGCGAAAAGACCCAGTACTTC
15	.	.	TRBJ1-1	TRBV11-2	CASSPGVFRPPEAFF	TGTGCCAGCAGCCCAGGGGTTTTTAGGCCCCCCGAAGCTTTCTTT
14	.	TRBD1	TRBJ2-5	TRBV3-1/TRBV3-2	CASSQGRGKETQYF	TGTGCCAGCAGCCAGGGCAGGGGGAAGGAGACCCAGTACTTC
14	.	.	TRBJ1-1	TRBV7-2	CASSLAAFSTEAFF	TGTGCCAGCAGCTTAGCGGCCTTCTCCACTGAAGCTTTCTTT
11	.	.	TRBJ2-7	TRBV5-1	CASSLSGEQYF	TGCGCCAGCAGCTTGTCGGGCGAGCAGTACTTC
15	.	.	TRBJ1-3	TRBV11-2	CASSPFSGSGNTIYF	TGTGCCAGCAGCCCCTTCTCGGGGTCTGGAAACACCATATATTTT
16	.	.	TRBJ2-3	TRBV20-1	CSASYRETRDADTQYF	TGCAGTGCTAGTTACCGGGAGACCCGTGACGCAGATACGCAGTATTTT
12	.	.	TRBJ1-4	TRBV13	CASSLSGEKLFF	TGTGCCAGCAGTTTAAGTGGTGAAAAACTGTTTTTT
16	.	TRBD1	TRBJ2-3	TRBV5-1	CASSLVPGQGQDTQYF	TGCGCCAGCAGCTTGGTTCCGGGACAGGGGCAGGATACGCAGTATTTT
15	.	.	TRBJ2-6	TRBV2	CASRDTDSGANVLTF	TGTGCCAGCAGAGATACGGATTCTGGGGCCAACGTCCTGACTTTC
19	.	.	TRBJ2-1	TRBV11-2	CASSLVPRSAKSSYNEQFF	TGTGCCAGCAGCTTAGTGCCCCGTAGCGCGAAAAGCTCCTACAATGAGCAGTTCTTC
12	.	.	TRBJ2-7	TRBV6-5	CASSTQGYEQYF	TGTGCCAGCAGTACCCAGGGCTACGAGCAGTACTTC
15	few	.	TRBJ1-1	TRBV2	CARSGAGMGYPEAFF	TGTGCCAGGTCAGGGGCAGGGATGGGGTACCCTGAAGCTTTCTTT
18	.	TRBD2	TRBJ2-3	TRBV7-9	CASSLYSLGGVSTDTQYF	TGTGCCAGCAGCTTATACAGTCTTGGGGGGGTAAGCACAGATACGCAGTATTTT
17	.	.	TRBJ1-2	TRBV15	CATSRHTPLVGGPGYTF	TGTGCCACCAGCAGACACACGCCCCTGGTGGGGGGACCTGGCTACACCTTC
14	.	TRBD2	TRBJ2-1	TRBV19	CASSITSGSMLQFF	TGTGCCAGTAGTATAACTAGCGGGAGTATGCTGCAGTTCTTC
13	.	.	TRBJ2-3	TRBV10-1	CASSTCDTDTQYF	TGCGCCAGCAGTACATGTGACACAGATACGCAGTATTTT
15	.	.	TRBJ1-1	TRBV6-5	CASSYSSGGGIEAFF	TGTGCCAGCAGTTACTCATCCGGGGGCGGTATTGAAGCTTTCTTT
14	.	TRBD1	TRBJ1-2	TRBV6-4	CASSDHRGIGGYTF	TGTGCCAGCAGTGATCACAGGGGGATCGGTGGCTACACCTTC
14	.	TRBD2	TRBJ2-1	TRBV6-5	CASSYGLAGDEQFF	TGTGCCAGCAGTTACGGGCTAGCGGGGGATGAGCAGTTCTTC
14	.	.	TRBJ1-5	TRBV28	CASSLSEIHQPQHF	TGTGCCAGCAGTTTATCTGAGATTCATCAGCCCCAGCATTTT
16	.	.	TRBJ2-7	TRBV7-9	CASSLAAAGGFWEQYF	TGTGCCAGCAGCTTAGCAGCGGCAGGGGGGTTTTGGGAGCAGTACTTC
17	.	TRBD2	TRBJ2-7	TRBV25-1	CASSPTGGGVFLNEQYF	TGTGCCAGCAGTCCAACGGGAGGGGGGGTTTTCCTCAACGAGCAGTACTTC